Many counts were recorded for the clone carrying this TCR beta chain. Looked up from germline, CDR1 is LGHNA and CDR2 is YSLEER. The CDR3 is 15 residues long. V trimming: 1 base; J trimming: 13 bases; junction bases outside the gene matches: 9. This sample is drawn from a study of T cell repertoires in cytomegalovirus infection. TCRdb reprocessed the reads with MiXCR, giving one entry per CDR3 protein. The data show about 300,000 distinct CDR3 sequences, approximately 8.9% seen once. The sequence was obtained from a human donor in good health (CMV status not recorded). Some clones in this sample may be carry-over from other donors' samples. This chain connects TRBV4-3 to TRBJ2-1; 11 bases map to TRBD2. Sequencing was performed on PBMCs. The CDR3 sequence: CASSQGLTSGALQFF. The CDR3 nucleotides read TGCGCCAGCAGCCAAGGTCTGACTAGCGGGGCTCTTCAGTTCTTC.